The 20 T cell receptor beta chains in this list originate from one sample, sequenced in a study of cytomegalovirus exposure and HLA in healthy donors. The PCR had 60 Vbeta and 13 Jbeta primers. The data were produced by immunoSEQ multiplex PCR, yet TCRdb's version contains in-frame clones alone and is incomplete. The sample holds 150,000 to 200,000 clones; 80% to 85% are singletons and the top ten take under 2.5%. The sequenced sample consisted of PBMCs. The receptor set was obtained from a woman in her thirties in good health and CMV-seronegative.

The rearrangement joins TRBV11-2 to TRBJ2-6; D unclear. CDR3 length: 14 residues. Germline CDR1 reads SGHAT; CDR2 reads FQNNGV. V lost 3 bases and J lost 0, with 3 bases in between. The CDR3 loop is CASSFYSGANVLTF. In DNA, the CDR3 is TGTGCCAGCAGCTTTTACTCTGGGGCCAACGTCCTGACTTTC.

The chain joins TRBV27 to TRBJ1-3, with D uncertain. V was pared by 0 bases and J by 4 bases, with 13 bases between. Germline assignment: CDR1 MNHEY and CDR2 SMNVEV (reference sequence). The length of the CDR3 is 16 residues. The CDR3 sequence: CASSLSFRPLGNTIYF. The CDR3, as DNA: TGTGCCAGCAGTTTATCGTTCAGGCCTCTGGGAAACACCATATATTTT.

Concerning this clone: Different DNA sequences within this sample yield the same CDR3. The chain joins TRBV28 to TRBJ2-4; TRBD1 matches at 9 bases. This CDR3 has 14 amino acids. Per the germline V gene, CDR1 is MDHEN and CDR2 is SYDVKM. The trim removed 5 bases at V and 7 bases at J, leaving 6 bases unmatched. For the CDR3, the DNA is TGTGCCAGCAGTGCCCCGGGACAGGGTAACATTCAGTACTTC. Translated: CASSAPGQGNIQYF.

J is TRBJ1-2 and V is TRBV28; possibly TRBD1 for D (5 bases). This CDR3 spans 14 amino acids. Deletions cut 1 base from V and 1 base from J, with 7 bases between. Germline V gene lookup returns CDR1 MDHEN and CDR2 SYDVKM. CDR3 sequence (DNA): TGTGCCAGCAGTTTATATCAGGGTAACTATGGCTACACCTTC. Translated: CASSLYQGNYGYTF.

In regard to this clone: At one boundary the junction diverges from the germline segment, which might be a read error. The same CDR3 also results from other DNA sequences found in this sample. The chain recombines TRBV5-4 with TRBJ2-3; D perhaps matches TRBD2 (5 bases). CDR1 and CDR2 (germline): SGHNT, YYREEE (reference sequence). CDR3 length equals 13 residues. The CDR3 nucleotides read TGTGCCAGCAGTTTGGCTGGGGAGGATACGCAGTATTTT. It codes for CASSLAGEDTQYF.

The chain uses TRBV5-6 and TRBJ2-4; possible D gene TRBD1, 6 bases. CDR3 length: 14 amino acids. The germline V gene has CDR1 SGHDT and CDR2 YYEEEE. V lost 4 bases to trimming and J lost 5 bases, with 13 bases between them. The CDR3 DNA sequence: TGTGCCAGCAGCATACAGGGTATGCAAAACATTCAGTACTTC. Encoded protein: CASSIQGMQNIQYF.

This chain joins TRBV18 and TRBJ2-2; D remains unclear. Deletions cut 1 base from V and 1 base from J, with 7 bases between. The CDR3 covers 15 residues. Per germline, CDR1 KGHSH and CDR2 LQKENI. The CDR3 is CASSPLPGNTGELFF. For the CDR3, the DNA is TGTGCCAGCTCACCACTGCCAGGGAACACCGGGGAGCTGTTTTTT.

Concerning this clone itself: Within the sample, other DNA sequences also encode this same CDR3. The J gene is TRBJ2-5, the V gene TRBV7-2, with D perhaps TRBD1 (6 bases). Trimming stripped 8 bases from V and 0 bases from J, with 10 bases between. This CDR3 has 13 amino acids. CDR1 is SGHTA and CDR2 is FQGNSA in the germline V gene. CDR3 DNA: TGTGCCAGCGGTAGGGGGAACCAAGAGACCCAGTACTTC. Its protein is CASGRGNQETQYF.

The rearrangement uses TRBV29-1 and TRBJ2-1, with 11 bases that match TRBD2. This CDR3 has 15 residues. V gave up 4 bases and J gave up 5 bases; unmatched junction bases: 7. The germline V gene has CDR1 SQVTM and CDR2 ANQGSEA. The CDR3 region has the DNA TGCAGCGTTGGTCTAGCGGGAGGATTCAACAATGAGCAGTTCTTC. This encodes CSVGLAGGFNNEQFF.

V and J are TRBV27 and TRBJ1-1; 7 bases agree with TRBD1. Germline lookup yields CDR1 MNHEY and CDR2 SMNVEV (reference sequence). There are 15 residues in the CDR3. Trimming removed 9 bases from V and 0 bases from J; junction bases left unmatched: 10. CDR3 DNA sequence: TGTGCCAGTAAGACAGGGAAGTTGGTGAACACTGAAGCTTTCTTT. It encodes CASKTGKLVNTEAFF.

The CDR3: CASSESVLFGRANTEAFF. Written as DNA, the CDR3 is TGTGCCAGCAGTGAATCGGTTCTGTTTGGCAGGGCGAACACTGAAGCTTTCTTT. The chain has TRBV2 and TRBJ1-1, with a possible D match to TRBD1 (5 bases). CDR3 length: 18 residues. V was pared by 2 bases and J by 1 base, with 20 bases between. Germline V gene data show CDR1 as SNHLY and CDR2 as FYNNEI.

The chain is built from TRBV7-2 and TRBJ2-1, with TRBD1 matching 10 bases. In germline, CDR1 is SGHTA, CDR2 FQGNSA. The CDR3 is 15 residues long. V was clipped by 5 bases and J by 10 bases; unmatched bases: 11. CDR3: CASSRPGTGVVEQFF. CDR3 coding DNA: TGTGCCAGCAGCCGCCCCGGGACAGGGGTAGTAGAGCAGTTCTTC.

The chain carries TRBV15 and TRBJ2-4, with TRBD1 identical over 8 bases. This CDR3 spans 18 amino acids. With 0 bases clipped from V and 0 bases from J, the junction kept 7 bases outside the gene matches. CDR1 is LNHNV and CDR2 is YYDKDF in the germline V gene (reference sequence). The CDR3 DNA follows: TGTGCCACCAGCAGAGATCGTAGGACAGGGCTAGCCAAAAACATTCAGTACTTC. Translated: CATSRDRRTGLAKNIQYF.

V is TRBV7-9 and J is TRBJ2-1, with 7 bases fitting TRBD2. The CDR3 covers 15 residues. Germline loops: CDR1 SEHNR, CDR2 FQNEAQ (reference sequence). V trimming: 2 bases; J trimming: 4 bases; junction bases outside the gene matches: 5. CDR3 nucleotides: TGTGCCAGCAGCTTAAGCGGGGCAACTTACAATGAGCAGTTCTTC. This codes for CASSLSGATYNEQFF.

The V and J genes are TRBV4-1 and TRBJ2-7, with TRBD2 matching 16 bases. CDR3 length equals 17 residues. The V and J ends lost 4 bases and 3 bases, in that order; junction bases with no gene match: 6. From germline, CDR1 is MGHRA and CDR2 YSYEKL. Here the CDR3 reads CASSRQGLAGGNYEQYF. The CDR3 DNA follows: TGCGCCAGCAGCCGACAGGGACTAGCGGGAGGGAACTACGAGCAGTACTTC.

V gene TRBV29-1 combines with J gene TRBJ2-7; tentatively, D is TRBD2 (6 bases). The CDR3 runs to 14 residues. V lost 0 bases to trimming and J lost 4 bases, with 13 bases between them. CDR1 and CDR2 from the germline V gene are SQVTM and ANQGSEA. In DNA form, the CDR3 reads TGCAGCGTTGAAGATCCCGGAGGGAGGTACGAGCAGTACTTC. Its translation: CSVEDPGGRYEQYF.

This clone occurred a few times. The CDR3 loop is CATSLGERERETQYF. CDR3 in DNA: TGTGCCACCAGCCTGGGGGAGCGGGAACGGGAGACCCAGTACTTC. V usage is TRBV15 and J usage is TRBJ2-5; TRBD2 matches 7 bases. The germline V gene has CDR1 LNHNV and CDR2 YYDKDF (reference sequence). The CDR3 is made up of 15 amino acids. J gave up 5 bases and V 5 bases, and 11 bases lay outside the gene matches. Complete variable domain (other parts from reference TRBV15 and TRBJ2-5): DAMVIQNPRYQVTQFGKPVTLSCSQTLNHNVMYWYQQKSSQAPKLLFHYYDKDFNNEADTPDNFQSRRPNTSFCFLDIRSPGLGDTAMYLCATSLGERERETQYFGPGTRLLVL.

The chain combines TRBV4-1 with TRBJ2-3; TRBD2 is a possible D gene (5 bases). The CDR3 contains 14 residues. CDR1 is MGHRA and CDR2 is YSYEKL in the germline V gene. The V end lost 2 bases, the J end lost 3 bases, and 9 bases lay between the germline ends. DNA of the CDR3: TGCGCCAGCAGCCAAACACTAGAAACAGATACGCAGTATTTT. Translating gives CASSQTLETDTQYF.

V is TRBV15 and J is TRBJ1-3, with D possibly matching TRBD1 (5 bases). Trimming removed 4 bases at V and 0 bases at J, with 22 bases between. CDR3 length equals 19 residues. CDR1 is LNHNV, CDR2 YYDKDF, per germline (reference sequence). The CDR3 here is CATSIPRNGKGDSGNTIYF. The CDR3 DNA sequence: TGTGCCACCAGCATACCCAGGAATGGCAAAGGGGACTCTGGAAACACCATATATTTT.

The chain combines TRBV2 with TRBJ2-2; 12 nucleotides agree with TRBD2. The CDR3 is 17 residues long. Germline V CDR1 and CDR2: SNHLY, FYNNEI. Losses at the gene ends were 4 bases for V and 3 bases for J; bases not matched to a gene: 6. The CDR3 loop reads CASSVASGGVDTGELFF. The CDR3 bases are TGTGCCAGCAGTGTCGCTAGCGGGGGGGTGGACACCGGGGAGCTGTTTTTT. Combining the CDR3 with reference TRBV2 and TRBJ2-2 gives the whole variable domain EPEVTQTPSHQVTQMGQEVILRCVPISNHLYFYWYRQILGQKVEFLVSFYNNEISEKSEIFDDQFSVERPDGSNFTLKIRSTKLEDSAMYFCASSVASGGVDTGELFFGEGSRLTVL.